This TCR beta chain was recovered during a study of shared clonotypes between healthy human individuals. Study as a whole: The study drew on two women and three men aged 18 to 49 as donors. Regarding the study as a whole: Genetic and exposure-history diversity was limited by the few donors.

Germline V gene data show CDR1 as LGHNA and CDR2 as YSLEER. Between the trimmed V and J ends, which lost 0 bases and 8 bases, there was a span of 13 bases. CDR3 length equals 14 residues. Sequencing used immunoSEQ multiplex PCR; TCRdb keeps in-frame clones, though not all of them. This sample yields roughly 2 million clones, of which roughly 96% are seen a single time; under 0.15% belongs to the top ten. Note on this clone: Its antigen is unidentified.

The sequenced sample was naive CD4+ T cells sorted from blood. This sample's subset: CD45RA+ positively selected. The chain joins TRBV4-3 to TRBJ1-2; D gene uncertain. This sequence was found in a man between 18 and 29 years old in good health. CDR3 DNA: TGCGCCAGCAGCCAAGATCCGGAAATTAGGGGCTACACCTTC. Translation: CASSQDPEIRGYTF.